This is a list of T cell receptor beta chains from one sample in a study of OX40 agonist ivuxolimab in advanced cancers. Profiling relied on immunoSEQ multiplex PCR, and the TCRdb table lists in-frame clones only, not all of them. The repertoire holds 30,000 to 40,000 clones, with more than 70% as singletons. The input for sequencing was CD4+ or CD8+ T cells sorted from blood, taken in a trial of the OX40 agonist ivuxolimab. These receptors all stem from an adult with an advanced solid tumor such as melanoma, head and neck, liver or kidney cancer. The conserved cysteine and the conserved F or W are not part of the CDR3 here.

CDR3: ASSLIGGTYEQY; J: TRBJ2-7; V: TRBV27
CDR3: ASSFYSSSSYEQY; J: TRBJ2-7; V: TRBV7-2
CDR3: ASRPDSTALHEQF; J: TRBJ2-1; V: TRBV4-1
CDR3: ASSPSWIGYSGANVLT; J: TRBJ2-6; V: TRBV27
CDR3: ASSWGDYGYT; J: TRBJ1-2; V: TRBV5-6
CDR3: ASSQSRARDNSPLH; J: TRBJ1-6; V: TRBV16
CDR3: AISADGDYEQY; J: TRBJ2-7; V: TRBV10-3
CDR3: ASSPGGGGYEQY; J: TRBJ2-7; V: TRBV28
CDR3: ASSLVRTGGRGNQPQH; J: TRBJ1-5; V: TRBV28
CDR3: ASSLGAEKAGDTQY; J: TRBJ2-3; V: TRBV7-3
CDR3: ASSPGTGPTNEKLF; J: TRBJ1-4; V: TRBV5-6
CDR3: ASTEKGPHNEQF; J: TRBJ2-1; V: TRBV28
CDR3: ASSNRQPSTDTQY; J: TRBJ2-3; V: TRBV21-1
CDR3: ASSSWDYLYNEQF; J: TRBJ2-1; V: TRBV5-6
CDR3: ASSSWTGENTEAF; J: TRBJ1-1; V: TRBV19
CDR3: ASSSFRDPHEKLF; J: TRBJ1-4; V: TRBV7-2
CDR3: ASSLTWNTEAF; J: TRBJ1-1; V: TRBV7-7
CDR3: ASSLDDYGYT; J: TRBJ1-2; V: TRBV5-1
CDR3: ATSSDYPGPGGHGELF; J: TRBJ2-2; V: TRBV15
CDR3: ASTRTDSNQPQH; J: TRBJ1-5; V: TRBV6-6
CDR3: ASSFNRNYEQY; J: TRBJ2-7; V: TRBV27
CDR3: ASSPYGTDTQY; J: TRBJ2-3; V: TRBV11-3
CDR3: ASSLPEYQETQY; J: TRBJ2-5; V: TRBV7-6